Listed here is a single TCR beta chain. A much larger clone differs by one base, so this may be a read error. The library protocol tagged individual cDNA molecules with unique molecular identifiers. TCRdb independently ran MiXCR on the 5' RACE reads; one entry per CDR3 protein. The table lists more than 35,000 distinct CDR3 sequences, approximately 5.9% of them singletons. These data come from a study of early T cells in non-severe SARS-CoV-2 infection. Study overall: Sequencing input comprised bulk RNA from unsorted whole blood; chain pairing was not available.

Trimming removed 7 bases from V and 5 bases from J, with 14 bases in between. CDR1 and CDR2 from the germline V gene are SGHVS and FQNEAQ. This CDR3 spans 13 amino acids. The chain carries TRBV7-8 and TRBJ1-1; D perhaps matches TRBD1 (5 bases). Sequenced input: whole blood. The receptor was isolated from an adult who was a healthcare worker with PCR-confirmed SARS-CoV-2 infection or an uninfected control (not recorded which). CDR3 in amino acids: CASKRGRSTEAFF. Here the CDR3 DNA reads TGTGCCAGCAAAAGGGGCAGGAGTACTGAAGCTTTCTTT. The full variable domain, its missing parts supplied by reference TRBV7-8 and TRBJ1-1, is GAGVSQSPRYKVAKRGQDVALRCDPISGHVSLFWYQQALGQGPEFLTYFQNEAQLDKSGLPSDRFFAERPEGSVSTLKIQRTQQEDSAVYLCASKRGRSTEAFFGQGTRLTVV.